Following are 15 T cell receptor beta chains from one sample sequenced in a study of technical replicates of blood from a few donors. The table came from immunoSEQ multiplex PCR; TCRdb's copy has only in-frame clones and leaves some out. Seen here are tens of thousands of clones, 95% to 98% observed once, and the top ten hold over 0.15%. The sample was T cells isolated from PBMCs. Source of these receptors: a human donor in good health.

J is TRBJ2-5 and V is TRBV7-6; D unresolved. Germline CDR1 and CDR2: SGHVS and FNYEAQ. The V and J ends lost 3 bases and 5 bases respectively, with 10 bases between them. CDR3 size: 13 residues. The CDR3 DNA reads TGTGCCAGCAGCTTCGGCCAGCGCGAGACCCAGTACTTC. Translated, it gives CASSFGQRETQYF. Drawing the rest from reference TRBV7-6 and TRBJ2-5, the complete variable domain is GAGVSQSPRYKVTKRGQDVALRCDPISGHVSLYWYRQALGQGPEFLTYFNYEAQQDKSGLPNDRFSAERPEGSISTLTIQRTEQRDSAMYRCASSFGQRETQYFGPGTRLLVL.

V is TRBV6-5 and J is TRBJ2-7; 8 nucleotides agree with TRBD2. This CDR3 is 15 amino acids long. The germline gives CDR1 MNHEY, CDR2 SVGAGI. J gave up 2 bases and V 5 bases, and 8 bases lay outside the gene matches. The CDR3 nucleotides read TGTGCCAGCAGTCCCGGGACTAGATCCGCCTACGAGCAGTACTTC. Protein product: CASSPGTRSAYEQYF.

This clone was picked up one time. The chain is built from TRBV5-1 and TRBJ1-2; D remains unclear. V was shortened by 0 bases and J by 6 bases, with 9 bases between the two germline ends. CDR1 and CDR2 (germline): SGHRS, YFSETQ. This CDR3 has 13 residues. The DNA of the CDR3 is TGCGCCAGCAGCTTGGATTTAGCGGATGGCTACACCTTC. It is translated as CASSLDLADGYTF.

The chain recombines TRBV4-1 with TRBJ1-2; no definite D call. With 0 bases removed from V and 2 bases from J, the gap between germline ends came to 10 bases. Germline CDR1 reads MGHRA; CDR2 reads YSYEKL. This CDR3 spans 15 amino acids. CDR3 sequence reads: CASSQDRRENYGYTF. The CDR3 DNA is TGCGCCAGCAGCCAAGATCGCCGGGAGAACTATGGCTACACCTTC.

The chain combines TRBV7-2 with TRBJ2-5, with unresolved D. CDR3 size: 13 residues. Germline V CDR1 and CDR2: SGHTA, FQGNSA. With 4 bases removed from V and 4 bases from J, the gap between germline ends came to 10 bases. The CDR3 loop reads CASSSLGRETQYF. Here the CDR3 DNA reads TGTGCCAGCAGCTCCCTAGGTAGAGAGACCCAGTACTTC.

This CDR3 reads CASSLDRVQETQYF. The CDR3 DNA reads as TGTGCCAGCAGCTTAGACAGGGTCCAAGAGACCCAGTACTTC. This rearrangement joins TRBV7-7 to TRBJ2-5; D may be TRBD1 (6 bases). This CDR3 comprises 14 residues. Germline CDR1 and CDR2: SSHAT and FNYEAQ (reference sequence). Trimming took 1 base from V and 1 from J, leaving 7 bases between them.

The rearrangement uses TRBV4-1 and TRBJ1-5; D perhaps matches TRBD1 (5 bases). The CDR3 sequence is 13 residues long. V shed 4 bases and J shed 5 bases, with 9 bases lying between them. The germline gives CDR1 MGHRA, CDR2 YSYEKL. The CDR3 here is CASSLSRDQPQHF. DNA of the CDR3: TGCGCCAGCAGCCTTAGCAGGGATCAGCCCCAGCATTTT.

The gene calls are TRBV25-1 and TRBJ2-1; the match to TRBD1 covers 9 bases. Losses at the gene ends were 5 bases for V and 8 bases for J; bases not matched to a gene: 10. The germline V gene has CDR1 MGHDK and CDR2 SYGVNS. This CDR3 comprises 15 residues. CDR3 sequence reads: CASSPRGQGYHEQFF. DNA for the CDR3: TGTGCCAGCAGTCCCCGGGGACAGGGATATCATGAGCAGTTCTTC. Variable domain in full (rest from reference TRBV25-1 and TRBJ2-1): EADIYQTPRYLVIGTGKKITLECSQTMGHDKMYWYQQDPGMELHLIHYSYGVNSTEKGDLSSESTVSRIRTEHFPLTLESARPSHTSQYLCASSPRGQGYHEQFFGPGTRLTVL.

The genes are TRBV7-2 and TRBJ2-1, with D perhaps TRBD1 (7 bases). Per germline, CDR1 SGHTA and CDR2 FQGNSA. V dropped 0 bases and J dropped 4 bases, with 13 bases sitting between them. CDR3 length: 16 amino acids. The CDR3 protein is CASSLAGGDRYNEQFF. In nucleotides, the CDR3 is TGTGCCAGCAGCTTAGCCGGCGGGGACAGATACAATGAGCAGTTCTTC.

This clone was observed a single time. The V call is TRBV5-5, the J call TRBJ2-7; 9 bases are shared with TRBD2. CDR1 is SGHKS and CDR2 is YYEKEE in the germline V gene (reference sequence). Losses at the gene ends were 2 bases for V and 0 bases for J; bases not matched to a gene: 3. The CDR3 runs 15 residues. The CDR3 nucleotides read TGTGCCAGCAGCTTTCGTAGCGGGAGCTCCTACGAGCAGTACTTC. Translated, it gives CASSFRSGSSYEQYF.

This chain connects TRBV4-1 to TRBJ2-3; 9 bases are shared with TRBD2. The CDR3 is 17 residues long. J lost 2 bases, V lost 3 bases, and 9 bases had no gene match. Germline CDR1 is MGHRA and CDR2 is YSYEKL. The CDR3 sequence is CASSHTSSGIPTDTQYF. The CDR3 bases are TGCGCCAGCAGCCATACTTCTAGCGGGATTCCCACAGATACGCAGTATTTT.

The rearrangement uses TRBV5-6 and TRBJ1-2; tentative D call: TRBD1 (5 bases). Trimming pared 4 bases from V and 5 bases from J, leaving 21 bases between. CDR3 length: 16 amino acids. Germline loops: CDR1 SGHDT, CDR2 YYEEEE. The CDR3 nucleotides read TGTGCCAGCAGCCCGGGGGGTCAGGCGGCCTTGTATGGCTACACCTTC. Translating it yields CASSPGGQAALYGYTF. The complete variable domain, with remaining parts taken from reference TRBV5-6 and TRBJ1-2, reads DAGVTQSPTHLIKTRGQQVTLRCSPKSGHDTVSWYQQALGQGPQFIFQYYEEEERQRGNFPDRFSGHQFPNYSSELNVNALLLGDSALYLCASSPGGQAALYGYTFGSGTRLTVV.

This chain connects TRBV30 to TRBJ1-5; possible D gene TRBD1, 6 bases. Trimming removed 1 base from V and 5 bases from J, with 9 bases in between. The CDR3 consists of 13 residues. From germline, CDR1 is GTSNPN and CDR2 SVGIG (reference sequence). CDR3: CAWSAEGDQPQHF. DNA for the CDR3: TGTGCCTGGAGTGCAGAGGGGGATCAGCCCCAGCATTTT.

The chain combines TRBV9 with TRBJ2-3; unclear D gene. Deletions cut 0 bases from V and 5 bases from J, with 4 bases between. CDR1 is SGDLS and CDR2 is YYNGEE in the germline V gene. CDR3 length: 12 residues. In DNA, the CDR3 is TGTGCCAGCAGCGTAGCCCGAGATACGCAGTATTTT. Protein sequence: CASSVARDTQYF.

This chain connects TRBV27 to TRBJ2-7, with unresolved D. V dropped 4 bases and J dropped 2 bases, with 12 bases sitting between them. CDR1 is MNHEY, CDR2 SMNVEV, per germline (reference sequence). The CDR3 is 14 residues long. CDR3 sequence (DNA): TGTGCCAGCAGTTCCGCACAAAAGACCTACGAGCAGTACTTC. Its protein is CASSSAQKTYEQYF.